The present T cell receptor (beta chain) was sequenced within a study of T cells after yellow fever vaccination. Findings and caveats of the study: Detected again after the booster were most primary-vaccination clones, at approximately 95% CD4 and 88% CD8. Contaminating bulk clonotypes could be abundant in FACS-sorted repertoires. Peaking on day 5 versus 15, the secondary response was faster but weaker.

Between the trimmed V and J ends, which lost 6 bases and 3 bases, there was a span of 18 bases. The CDR3 covers 15 residues. Germline loops: CDR1 DFQATT, CDR2 SNEGSKA (reference sequence). A single record per CDR3 protein comes from TCRdb applying MiXCR to the 5' RACE reads. The sample carries about 74,000 distinct CDR3 sequences, roughly 6.9% recorded once. A note on this clonotype: Antigen specificity is unknown.

This TCR was recovered from a man younger than 35 who received the YFV17D yellow fever vaccine. The chain uses TRBV20-1 and TRBJ2-1, with D perhaps TRBD1 (6 bases). Sample: CD8+ T cells sorted from PBMCs, taken 5 days after the first yellow fever vaccination. CDR3 sequence reads: CSAVPQQGSYNEQFF. CDR3 in DNA: TGCAGTGCCGTGCCACAACAGGGAAGCTACAATGAGCAGTTCTTC.